Listed here is a single T cell receptor (beta chain). The antigen remains unidentified. TCRdb re-called the 5' RACE reads and catalogs CDR3 proteins one per entry, DNA excluded. The ten most abundant clones cover less than 4.5% of a sample with hundreds of thousands of distinct CDR3 sequences. These data are taken from a study of T cells expressing NK-cell markers. The CDR3 is made up of 14 amino acids. Germline V lookup: CDR1 DFQATT, CDR2 SNEGSKA (reference sequence). Overall study results and limits: Six of the donors carried dominant NKG2C+ clonotypes that took up about 1.0-7.5% of their CD8+ T cells.

The sample comprised blood T cells: a sorted CD56 or NKG2C T cell subset, CD4+ or CD8+ T cells, or bulk PBMC T cells (not recorded which). The receptor's source is a man younger than 35 in good health. V is TRBV20-1 and J is TRBJ2-1; the TCRdb D gene call, TRBD1, has no DNA to confirm it. The CDR3 region is CSARDDRTYNEQFF.